The 10 T cell receptor beta chains below come from one sample, sequenced in a study of cytomegalovirus exposure and HLA in healthy donors. The PCR employed 60 Vbeta primers together with 13 Jbeta primers. TCRdb keeps only in-frame clones here, not all; method: immunoSEQ multiplex PCR. The table has about 190,000 clones, about 87% seen once. Sample: PBMCs. The receptor set was obtained from a woman aged 18-29 years in good health and CMV-seronegative.

The chain combines TRBV19 with TRBJ2-1; possibly TRBD2 for D (5 bases). This CDR3 has 13 residues. Trimming took 2 bases from V and 7 from J, leaving 9 bases between them. The germline V gene encodes CDR1 LNHDA and CDR2 SQIVND (reference sequence). CDR3 loop: CASSISGGNEQFF. CDR3 in DNA: TGTGCCAGTAGTATAAGCGGTGGGAATGAGCAGTTCTTC.

The CDR3 DNA reads TGTGCCAGCAATACAGTATCTTATGGCTACACCTTC. This codes for CASNTVSYGYTF. This rearrangement joins TRBV28 to TRBJ1-2, with D unresolved. Germline V gene lookup returns CDR1 MDHEN and CDR2 SYDVKM. This CDR3 region has 12 residues. V lost 7 bases and J lost 5, with 11 bases in between.

The chain couples TRBV19 to TRBJ2-1, with TRBD1 matching 11 bases. The length of the CDR3 is 15 residues. The V gene's germline CDR1 is LNHDA and CDR2 SQIVND (reference sequence). J gave up 7 bases and V 6 bases, and 8 bases lay outside the gene matches. This CDR3 is CASSLGTGGVNEQFF. CDR3 in DNA: TGTGCCAGTAGCCTCGGGACAGGGGGTGTTAATGAGCAGTTCTTC.

The chain combines TRBV2 with TRBJ2-2; D perhaps matches TRBD1 (6 bases). This CDR3 is built from 14 residues. Looked up from germline, CDR1 is SNHLY and CDR2 is FYNNEI. V was cut by 5 bases and J by 1 base, with 8 bases left in between. The CDR3 here is CASSIQGNTGELFF. The CDR3 region has the DNA TGTGCCAGCAGTATACAGGGGAACACCGGGGAGCTGTTTTTT.

CDR3 DNA sequence: TGTGCCAGCAGCCCCTCGGGACAGGGGGGCGGTCAGCCCCAGCATTTT. This encodes CASSPSGQGGGQPQHF. V gene TRBV14 combines with J gene TRBJ1-5; 11 positions agree with TRBD1. V lost 4 bases, J lost 6 bases, and 8 bases stayed unmatched. This CDR3 is 16 amino acids long. CDR1 and CDR2 (germline): SGHDN, FVKESK.

This chain uses TRBV15 with TRBJ1-2, with a possible D match to TRBD1 (6 bases). The CDR3 spans 13 residues. With 1 base removed from V and 4 bases from J, the gap between germline ends came to 7 bases. CDR1 and CDR2 from the germline V gene are LNHNV and YYDKDF (reference sequence). The CDR3 here is CATSRVDSYGYTF. DNA of the CDR3: TGTGCCACCAGCAGAGTGGACAGCTATGGCTACACCTTC.

The CDR3 is CASSYSVTAYEQYF. The CDR3, as DNA: TGTGCCAGCAGTTATTCCGTTACCGCCTACGAGCAGTACTTC. The chain carries TRBV6-5 and TRBJ2-5, with D unclear. Near its end, the DNA agrees better with TRBJ2-7, so the J call may be wrong. CDR3 size: 14 residues. From germline, CDR1 is MNHEY and CDR2 SVGAGI.

The J gene is TRBJ2-7, the V gene TRBV5-5, with a weak D call TRBD2 (5 bases). V shed 4 bases and J shed 4 bases, with 9 bases lying between them. CDR1 is SGHKS and CDR2 is YYEKEE in the germline V gene (reference sequence). The CDR3 is 12 amino acids. CDR3 sequence: CASSPGEYEQYF. CDR3 bases: TGTGCCAGCAGCCCCGGGGAGTACGAGCAGTACTTC. Together with reference TRBV5-5 and TRBJ2-7, the CDR3 gives the full variable domain: DAGVTQSPTHLIKTRGQQVTLRCSPISGHKSVSWYQQVLGQGPQFIFQYYEKEERGRGNFPDRFSARQFPNYSSELNVNALLLGDSALYLCASSPGEYEQYFGPGTRLTVT.

The V call is TRBV6-5, the J call TRBJ2-1; 7 nucleotides agree with TRBD1. The germline gives CDR1 MNHEY, CDR2 SVGAGI. J lost 4 bases, V lost 6 bases, and 9 bases had no gene match. The CDR3 is 15 amino acids. CDR3 bases: TGTGCCAGCAGCCTCAGGGACAGAACTTACAATGAGCAGTTCTTC. Amino acid sequence: CASSLRDRTYNEQFF.

The chain joins TRBV6-6 to TRBJ1-2, with D possibly matching TRBD1 (6 bases). The germline V and J ends were trimmed by 5 bases and 12 bases, with 16 bases remaining between them. Germline lookup yields CDR1 MNHNY and CDR2 SVGAGI (reference sequence). This CDR3 region has 12 residues. This CDR3 reads CASSPTAGADTF. CDR3 bases: TGTGCCAGCAGTCCCACCGCGGGGGCGGACACCTTC.